This T cell receptor beta chain is from a study of T cell responses to AZD1222 COVID-19 vaccine. Findings and limits, study-wide: Vaccine-associated CD4 TCRs ranged over spike, dominating at 160-218 and 743-854. The study reported that nearly half of spike-specific TCRs target unmutated variant regions. No repertoire was sampled before or during the peak T cell response, only after it.

Sequencing used immunoSEQ multiplex PCR; TCRdb keeps in-frame clones, though not all of them. The data show approximately 150,000 clones, approximately 88% seen once. On this clone itself: Its antigen is currently unknown.

The V and J ends lost 2 bases and 6 bases, in that order; junction bases with no gene match: 6. Germline CDR1 reads MNHEY; CDR2 reads SVGAGI. This CDR3 comprises 14 residues. The chain couples TRBV6-5 to TRBJ1-1; 7 nucleotides match TRBD1. The sequence derives from an adult in good health. The material sequenced was peripheral blood, taken on day 0 of MenACWY control vaccination. The CDR3 DNA reads TGTGCCAGCAGTTACAACAGGGGTGGGGCTGAAGCTTTCTTT. This codes for CASSYNRGGAEAFF.